What follows are 31 T cell receptor beta chains derived from one specimen sequenced in a study of T cell repertoires in cytomegalovirus infection (dated by TCRdb to between 2017 and 2020). Data came from an Illumina HiSeq 1500. The public reads were quality trimmed at Q25 with fastp and then assembled into clones with MiXCR by TCRdb, keeping productive beta chains. Rows matching on CDR3 protein sequence are summarized as one entry with the most common DNA and genes. A total of about 230,000 distinct CDR3 sequences appear in this sample, 6.5% of them only once. About 6.3% of the sample is held by the ten biggest clonotypes. Input material: PBMCs. Every receptor here comes from a human donor in good health (CMV status not recorded). Some clones in this sample may be carry-over from other donors' samples.

There are many counts of this clonotype. The chain uses TRBV20-1 and TRBJ2-5, with 8 bases aligning to TRBD2. The CDR3 is 14 residues long. Germline V gene lookup returns CDR1 DFQATT and CDR2 SNEGSKA (reference sequence). V was clipped by 5 bases and J by 3 bases; unmatched bases: 8. As DNA, the CDR3 is TGCAGTGCTTCGGGACTAGTGGGGGAAGAGACCCAGTACTTC. It encodes CSASGLVGEETQYF.

This clonotype appeared a few times. V usage is TRBV20-1 and J usage is TRBJ2-3; TRBD2 matches 12 bases. CDR3 length equals 15 residues. J was trimmed by 1 base and V by 3 bases; bases with no gene match: 2. In germline, CDR1 is DFQATT, CDR2 SNEGSKA (reference sequence). The CDR3 sequence: CSASGLAGRTDTQYF. In DNA, the CDR3 is TGCAGTGCTAGTGGACTAGCGGGGCGCACAGATACGCAGTATTTT.

This clonotype was detected ten times or more. The gene calls are TRBV25-1 and TRBJ2-5, with D possibly TRBD1 on 6 matching bases. This CDR3 region has 16 residues. V was pared by 1 base and J by 4 bases, with 16 bases between. Germline-derived CDR1 and CDR2 are MGHDK and SYGVNS. The CDR3, as DNA: TGTGCCAGCAGTGAATTCCGGGACACTCTGGGAGAGACCCAGTACTTC. Translated, it gives CASSEFRDTLGETQYF.

This clonotype was detected a few times. In DNA, the CDR3 is TGTGCCAGCAGCGCCCGGGACAGGGACAAGAATGAGCAGTTCTTC. Its protein product is CASSARDRDKNEQFF. This chain uses TRBV11-2 with TRBJ2-1; 9 bases match TRBD1. Per germline, CDR1 SGHAT and CDR2 FQNNGV. The CDR3 consists of 15 residues. Trimming took 5 bases from V and 7 from J; bases not matched to a gene: 9.

This clonotype was seen many times. The V call is TRBV6-5, the J call TRBJ2-3, with D unclear. Germline V lookup: CDR1 MNHEY, CDR2 SVGAGI. V was clipped by 0 bases and J by 4 bases, with 14 bases between them. The length of the CDR3 is 16 residues. The CDR3 region has the DNA TGTGCCAGCAGTTACTCAGGACCCCATGTCGCAGATACGCAGTATTTT. Its protein product is CASSYSGPHVADTQYF.

This clonotype occurred many times. The rearrangement joins TRBV30 to TRBJ2-1; possibly TRBD2 for D (7 bases). The CDR3 totals 14 residues. Trimming left V 5 bases short and J 7 bases short, with 18 bases between. CDR1 is GTSNPN, CDR2 SVGIG, per germline (reference sequence). The chain's CDR3 is CAWQGGASGNEQFF. CDR3 in DNA: TGTGCCTGGCAAGGGGGGGCCTCGGGGAATGAGCAGTTCTTC.

This clonotype appeared many times. The rearrangement uses TRBV15 and TRBJ2-1, with 8 nucleotides matching TRBD1. The CDR3 is made up of 17 amino acids. Per the germline V gene, CDR1 is LNHNV and CDR2 is YYDKDF (reference sequence). V lost 1 base to trimming and J lost 4 bases; unmatched junction nucleotides: 9. This CDR3 reads CATSRGQGTLGYNEQFF. Written as DNA, the CDR3 is TGTGCCACCAGCAGAGGACAGGGGACGCTTGGATACAATGAGCAGTTCTTC.

This clonotype was counted at least ten times. This sequence joins TRBV7-8 and TRBJ2-7, with D perhaps matching TRBD1 (5 bases). The CDR3 length is 15 residues. Germline-derived CDR1 and CDR2 are SGHVS and FQNEAQ. Trimming pared 5 bases from V and 0 bases from J, leaving 14 bases between. For the CDR3, the DNA is TGTGCCAGCAGCCCTCGACAGCCACCCTCCTACGAGCAGTACTTC. This translates into CASSPRQPPSYEQYF.

This clonotype was seen ten or more times. The rearrangement links TRBV7-8 to TRBJ1-1; no reliable D call. With 6 bases removed from V and 1 base from J, the gap between germline ends came to 9 bases. From germline, CDR1 is SGHVS and CDR2 FQNEAQ. CDR3 length equals 13 residues. CDR3 in DNA: TGTGCCAGCAGACGCTCGGGGAACACTGAAGCTTTCTTT. This codes for CASRRSGNTEAFF.

The chain joins TRBV29-1 to TRBJ2-5; 7 bases align to TRBD2. Looked up from germline, CDR1 is SQVTM and CDR2 is ANQGSEA. CDR3 length: 13 residues. V lost 6 bases and J lost 5; bases outside the gene matches: 9. DNA for the CDR3: TGCAGCGTGGGATTAGCGCGGGGGGAGACCCAGTACTTC. Translated: CSVGLARGETQYF.

This clonotype was seen ten or more times. This chain uses TRBV7-9 with TRBJ2-1, with no clear D. The V end lost 5 bases, the J end lost 6 bases, and 8 bases lay between the germline ends. Germline CDR1 and CDR2: SEHNR and FQNEAQ (reference sequence). There are 12 residues in the CDR3. CDR3 residues: CASSPQSNEQFF. CDR3 nucleotide sequence: TGTGCCAGCAGCCCGCAGTCCAATGAGCAGTTCTTC.

This clonotype was seen at least ten times. The chain recombines TRBV7-9 with TRBJ2-1; D is possibly TRBD2 (6 bases). CDR1 SEHNR and CDR2 FQNEAQ come from the germline V gene (reference sequence). This CDR3 is 14 amino acids long. Trimming removed 5 bases at V and 10 bases at J, with 18 bases between. The chain's CDR3 is CASSETGVPGEQFF. Written as DNA, the CDR3 is TGTGCCAGCAGCGAGACGGGGGTCCCAGGAGAGCAGTTCTTC. Looking up the rest from reference TRBV7-9 and TRBJ2-1 gives the full variable domain: DTGVSQNPRHKITKRGQNVTFRCDPISEHNRLYWYRQTLGQGPEFLTYFQNEAQLEKSRLLSDRFSAERPKGSFSTLEIQRTEQGDSAMYLCASSETGVPGEQFFGPGTRLTVL.

At least ten counts were recorded for this clonotype. The CDR3 loop is CASSFYRAQETQYF. The DNA of the CDR3 is TGTGCCAGCAGCTTCTACAGGGCCCAAGAGACCCAGTACTTC. The rearrangement uses TRBV7-2 and TRBJ2-5; TRBD1 is a possible D gene (6 bases). CDR3 size: 14 residues. Germline values: CDR1 SGHTA, CDR2 FQGNSA. Trimming shortened V by 3 bases and J by 1 base, and 9 bases separated the two germline ends.

Many counts were recorded for this clonotype. This rearrangement joins TRBV20-1 to TRBJ2-1, with 7 bases aligning to TRBD2. Germline V lookup: CDR1 DFQATT, CDR2 SNEGSKA (reference sequence). The CDR3 totals 11 residues. J lost 9 bases, V lost 5 bases, and 4 bases had no gene match. The CDR3 DNA follows: TGCAGTGCTCAGCGGGGTAGTGAGCAGTTCTTC. Translated, it gives CSAQRGSEQFF.

This clonotype has a count of ten or more. The rearrangement joins TRBV18 to TRBJ1-2; the D gene is possibly TRBD1 (6 bases). Trimming shortened V by 1 base and J by 4 bases, and 19 bases separated the two germline ends. The CDR3 is 17 residues long. Germline V gene data show CDR1 as KGHSH and CDR2 as LQKENI. Written as DNA, the CDR3 is TGTGCCAGCTCACCACGGTTACAGGGCGGCGGAAGCTATGGCTACACCTTC. As protein: CASSPRLQGGGSYGYTF.

This clonotype came up many times. This sequence joins TRBV12-5 and TRBJ2-2, with D tentatively TRBD2 (6 bases). Germline V gene lookup returns CDR1 LGHNT and CDR2 FRNRAP. The ends were cut back, 7 bases at V and 3 bases at J, with 12 bases in the middle. The CDR3 consists of 14 residues. Written as DNA, the CDR3 is TGTGCTAGTGATGACGGGAGAGACACCGGGGAGCTGTTTTTT. Translation gives CASDDGRDTGELFF.

This clonotype came up many times. The rearrangement uses TRBV7-3 and TRBJ2-1, with 12 bases lining up with TRBD2. The junction had 7 bases not matched to a gene; V was cut back by 2 bases and J by 2 bases. This CDR3 comprises 18 residues. Germline-derived CDR1 and CDR2 are SGHTA and FQGTGA. The CDR3: CASSLAKLAGGPYNEQFF. Here the CDR3 DNA reads TGTGCCAGCAGCTTAGCAAAGCTAGCGGGGGGGCCCTACAATGAGCAGTTCTTC.

This clonotype was detected many times. The gene calls are TRBV7-2 and TRBJ1-3; D gene unclear. Germline lookup yields CDR1 SGHTA and CDR2 FQGNSA. The CDR3 has 16 residues. Trimming took 1 base from V and 6 from J, leaving 16 bases between them. The CDR3 DNA follows: TGTGCCAGCAGCTTAGGCCCCAGTGATCCGGAAAACACCATATATTTT. Translated, it gives CASSLGPSDPENTIYF.

This clonotype has ten or more counts. The V call is TRBV7-8, the J call TRBJ2-1; 10 nucleotides agree with TRBD1. Germline CDR1 and CDR2: SGHVS and FQNEAQ. V gave up 5 bases and J gave up 8 bases; unmatched junction bases: 6. The CDR3 has 14 residues. DNA for the CDR3: TGTGCCAGCAGCGCCCCCGGGACAGGGGATGAGCAGTTCTTC. The encoded protein is CASSAPGTGDEQFF.

This clonotype was recorded at least ten times. V gene TRBV25-1 combines with J gene TRBJ1-2; tentatively, D is TRBD1 (5 bases). CDR3 length: 14 residues. Trimming shortened V by 3 bases and J by 8 bases, and 16 bases separated the two germline ends. CDR1 MGHDK and CDR2 SYGVNS come from the germline V gene. The CDR3 spells CASSEVGGRRGYTF. DNA of the CDR3: TGTGCCAGCAGTGAGGTCGGGGGTCGTCGAGGCTACACCTTC.

This clonotype was observed many times. This chain joins TRBV7-9 and TRBJ2-1; D gene ambiguous. Germline CDR1 SEHNR, CDR2 FQNEAQ (reference sequence). V gave up 5 bases and J gave up 0 bases, with 11 bases separating them. The CDR3 totals 15 residues. The chain's CDR3 is CASSLLGNSYNEQFF. CDR3 in DNA: TGTGCCAGCAGCCTATTAGGGAACTCCTACAATGAGCAGTTCTTC.

At least ten counts were recorded for this clonotype. The chain links TRBV20-1 to TRBJ1-2; 7 nucleotides align to TRBD1. Germline lookup yields CDR1 DFQATT and CDR2 SNEGSKA (reference sequence). The trim removed 2 bases at V and 6 bases at J, leaving 9 bases unmatched. The CDR3 runs 14 residues. CDR3 nucleotides: TGCAGTGCTAGACCCCTGGACAGGTTCGATGGCTACACCTTC. Translating it yields CSARPLDRFDGYTF.

This clonotype came up a few times. The chain recombines TRBV20-1 with TRBJ1-1; D possibly corresponds to TRBD1 (6 bases). The length of the CDR3 is 15 residues. The germline gives CDR1 DFQATT, CDR2 SNEGSKA (reference sequence). The V end lost 0 bases, the J end lost 0 bases, and 11 bases lay between the germline ends. As DNA, the CDR3 is TGCAGTGCTAGAGATGGGGGCAGGCTGAACACTGAAGCTTTCTTT. It yields the protein CSARDGGRLNTEAFF.

The chain recombines TRBV30 with TRBJ2-1, with TRBD2 identical over 9 bases. V was pared by 4 bases and J by 2 bases, with 3 bases of the junction left unmatched. This CDR3 region has 14 residues. Germline loops: CDR1 GTSNPN, CDR2 SVGIG (reference sequence). The DNA for the CDR3 is TGTGCCTGGACCGGCGGGGGGGCCTACAATGAGCAGTTCTTC. Its protein is CAWTGGGAYNEQFF.

There are many counts of this clonotype. The V and J genes are TRBV25-1 and TRBJ2-7; weak D call: TRBD2 (6 bases). Germline CDR1 is MGHDK and CDR2 is SYGVNS. V lost 3 bases and J 3 bases, leaving 6 bases between the germline ends. The CDR3 sequence is 12 residues long. CDR3 sequence: CASSEEGYEQYF. The CDR3 nucleotides read TGTGCCAGCAGTGAGGAGGGCTACGAGCAGTACTTC.

This clonotype has ten or more counts. The rearrangement links TRBV6-2 or TRBV6-3 to TRBJ2-7; D uncertain. Trimming left V 4 bases short and J 0 bases short, with 13 bases between. Per germline, CDR1 MNHEY and CDR2 SVGEGT. CDR3 size: 15 residues. CDR3 DNA: TGTGCCAGCAGTTCAGCAGACATAGACTCCTACGAGCAGTACTTC. Protein sequence: CASSSADIDSYEQYF.

This clonotype was detected ten times or more. This sequence joins TRBV20-1 and TRBJ1-1; D might be TRBD1 (5 bases). Germline lookup yields CDR1 DFQATT and CDR2 SNEGSKA (reference sequence). V was clipped by 3 bases and J by 1 base, with 12 bases between them. This CDR3 contains 14 residues. In nucleotides, the CDR3 is TGCAGTGCTAGTCGTTCCCAGGGGAACACTGAAGCTTTCTTT. It specifies CSASRSQGNTEAFF.

This clonotype was picked up a small number of times. This chain joins TRBV14 and TRBJ1-1; D not resolved. Germline CDR1 and CDR2: SGHDN and FVKESK. The CDR3 is 13 amino acids. The V gene lost 4 bases and the J gene lost 0 bases, with 6 bases spanning the gap. CDR3 amino acids: CASSRTLNTEAFF. CDR3 DNA: TGTGCCAGCAGCCGAACGCTGAACACTGAAGCTTTCTTT.

This clonotype was counted ten times or more. V is TRBV7-2 and J is TRBJ2-2; possibly TRBD2 for D (7 bases). CDR1 is SGHTA and CDR2 is FQGNSA in the germline V gene. V shed 1 base and J shed 14 bases, with 20 bases lying between them. The CDR3 contains 15 residues. CDR3 sequence reads: CASSLESSGGLLLFF. The CDR3 region has the DNA TGTGCCAGCAGCTTAGAGTCGTCGGGGGGCCTCCTACTGTTTTTT.

This clonotype occurred a few times. The chain uses TRBV18 and TRBJ1-2, with 10 bases that match TRBD1. V shed 3 bases, J shed 6 bases, and the junction held 7 bases outside the gene matches. Germline values: CDR1 KGHSH, CDR2 LQKENI. The CDR3 consists of 15 residues. The CDR3 DNA follows: TGTGCCAGCTCACCGACAGGGGGCGGCTCGGATGGCTACACCTTC. Its protein is CASSPTGGGSDGYTF.

The sample holds many counts of this clonotype. The chain recombines TRBV11-2 with TRBJ1-1; D might be TRBD1 (5 bases). Germline-derived CDR1 and CDR2 are SGHAT and FQNNGV. Between the trimmed V and J ends, which lost 1 base and 7 bases, there was a span of 13 bases. The length of the CDR3 is 14 residues. CDR3 in amino acids: CASSLGYGDYEAFF. CDR3 bases: TGTGCCAGCAGCTTAGGTTACGGGGACTATGAAGCTTTCTTT.